Listed below are T cell receptor beta chains from one sample, sequenced in a study of molecular identifiers for immune sequencing clone quantification. TCRdb redid the calling of the PCR reads with MiXCR, one entry per CDR3 protein. The sample consists of around 470,000 distinct CDR3 sequences, about 20% of them appearing once. Sequencing used naive CD8+ T cells from blood, with Jurkat cell RNA spiked in. The source is a human donor in good health. Some libraries in this study had Jurkat cell RNA spiked in. CDR3s include the opening cysteine and the closing phenylalanine or tryptophan. D genes are given only for firm matches. Expanded clones get a size class; other rows say once, few or many, or leave the size out.

clone size	V gene	J gene	D gene	CDR3 protein	CDR3 DNA
many	TRBV7-2	TRBJ1-1	-	CASSRGLNTEAFF	TGTGCCAGCAGCAGGGGTTTGAACACTGAAGCTTTCTTT
few	TRBV19	TRBJ2-1	-	CASSIGPLATLYNEQFF	TGTGCCAGTAGTATAGGTCCTCTAGCTACTCTTTACAATGAGCAGTTCTTC
many	TRBV5-1	TRBJ2-7	-	CASSRSDGVPWEQYF	TGCGCCAGCAGCAGAAGCGACGGGGTTCCCTGGGAGCAGTACTTC
-	TRBV6-5	TRBJ1-5	-	CASSSTGSRQPQHF	TGTGCCAGCAGCTCAACGGGAAGCCGGCAGCCCCAGCATTTT
many	TRBV7-9	TRBJ1-1	TRBD1	CASSTDRVTEAFF	TGTGCCAGCAGCACCGACAGGGTTACTGAAGCTTTCTTT
-	TRBV28	TRBJ2-7	-	CASRSTGLNEQYF	TGTGCCAGCAGGTCAACAGGGCTGAACGAGCAGTACTTC
many	TRBV27	TRBJ2-4	-	CASSLSIPLDKNIQYF	TGTGCCAGCAGTTTATCGATCCCGTTAGACAAAAACATTCAGTACTTC
few	TRBV11-2	TRBJ2-7	TRBD1	CASSPPQGVNEQYF	TGTGCCAGCAGCCCCCCACAGGGGGTAAACGAGCAGTACTTC
many	TRBV28	TRBJ2-7	-	CASAAVGLGEQYF	TGTGCCTCAGCGGCCGTAGGGCTCGGCGAGCAGTACTTC
-	TRBV29-1	TRBJ1-1	-	CSVHGTTEAFF	TGCAGCGTCCACGGGACAACTGAAGCTTTCTTT
many	TRBV27	TRBJ2-7	-	CASSLFGPTYEQYF	TGTGCCAGCAGTTTATTTGGCCCGACCTACGAGCAGTACTTC
once	TRBV19	TRBJ2-5	TRBD1	CASSAGQGAVETQYF	TGTGCCAGTAGTGCGGGACAGGGGGCCGTAGAGACCCAGTACTTC
-	TRBV7-6	TRBJ2-7	-	CASSLAQGGSYEQYF	TGTGCCAGCAGCTTAGCGCAGGGCGGATCCTACGAGCAGTACTTC
few	TRBV19	TRBJ1-5	-	CASSTTDIGNQPQHF	TGTGCCAGTAGTACGACTGACATTGGCAATCAGCCCCAGCATTTT
-	TRBV30	TRBJ2-3	TRBD2	CAWSLAGGKADTQYF	TGTGCCTGGAGTTTAGCGGGGGGCAAGGCCGATACGCAGTATTTT
-	TRBV5-4	TRBJ1-2	TRBD1	CASSLEDRAYGYTF	TGTGCCAGCAGCTTGGAGGACAGGGCCTATGGCTACACCTTC
-	TRBV6-5	TRBJ1-1	-	CASSSRYTEAFF	TGTGCCAGCAGTTCGCGTTACACTGAAGCTTTCTTT
-	TRBV5-6	TRBJ2-7	TRBD2	CASSLSTSVIDEQYF	TGTGCCAGCAGCTTATCTACTAGCGTAATAGACGAGCAGTACTTC
-	TRBV19	TRBJ1-1	-	CASNAGTSAEAFF	TGTGCCAGTAATGCCGGGACATCAGCTGAAGCTTTCTTT
few	TRBV19	TRBJ2-3	-	CASRTTDTQYF	TGTGCCAGTAGGACCACAGATACGCAGTATTTT
few	TRBV30	TRBJ1-6	-	CAWSVSSSNSPLHF	TGTGCCTGGAGTGTTTCTTCCTCCAATTCACCCCTCCACTTT
few	TRBV11-2	TRBJ2-1	-	CASSLEASNEQFF	TGTGCCAGCAGCTTAGAGGCTAGCAATGAGCAGTTCTTC
few	TRBV7-9	TRBJ2-7	-	CASSSRDVIVGLSAYEQYF	TGTGCCAGCAGCTCTCGTGATGTCATAGTGGGGTTGTCAGCCTACGAGCAGTACTTC
-	TRBV9	TRBJ2-3	TRBD2	CASSVGATSGLDTRYF	TGTGCCAGCAGCGTAGGAGCAACTAGCGGTCTGGATACGCGGTATTTT
many	TRBV30	TRBJ2-7	-	CAWSVGGHEQYF	TGTGCCTGGAGTGTTGGGGGCCACGAGCAGTACTTC
-	TRBV4-3	TRBJ2-7	-	CASSQDRHTSNEQYF	TGCGCCAGCAGCCAAGATCGTCACACATCCAACGAGCAGTACTTC
-	TRBV2	TRBJ2-1	TRBD2	CASTFVTSGSGEQFF	TGTGCCAGCACTTTTGTTACTAGCGGGAGTGGTGAGCAGTTCTTC
many	TRBV20-1	TRBJ1-2	-	CSARIRDNYGYTF	TGCAGTGCTAGAATCCGGGACAACTATGGCTACACCTTC
many	TRBV6-5	TRBJ2-7	TRBD1	CASSYGTGGEQYF	TGTGCCAGCAGTTACGGGACAGGGGGCGAGCAGTACTTC
many	TRBV28	TRBJ1-6	-	CASSYPVATENNSPLHF	TGTGCCAGCAGTTACCCGGTTGCGACAGAGAATAATTCACCCCTCCACTTT
many	TRBV4-1	TRBJ2-3	-	CASSQDRQGRVTDTQYF	TGCGCCAGCAGCCAAGATCGGCAGGGGCGTGTGACAGATACGCAGTATTTT
many	TRBV6-5	TRBJ1-5	-	CASSQTLGVGNQPQHF	TGTGCCAGCAGTCAAACTCTTGGGGTGGGCAATCAGCCCCAGCATTTT
many	TRBV27	TRBJ1-5	-	CASSLGYNQPQHF	TGTGCCAGCAGTCTTGGCTACAATCAGCCCCAGCATTTT
many	TRBV30	TRBJ1-1	-	CAWSPGETTGNTEAFF	TGTGCCTGGAGTCCAGGAGAAACGACAGGGAACACTGAAGCTTTCTTT
many	TRBV2	TRBJ2-3	TRBD2	CASREEVAGAPSTDTQYF	TGTGCCAGCAGAGAGGAGGTAGCGGGGGCCCCTAGCACAGATACGCAGTATTTT
many	TRBV27	TRBJ1-5	-	CASSLNGQNQPQHF	TGTGCCAGCAGTTTAAACGGACAAAATCAGCCCCAGCATTTT
-	TRBV6-2/TRBV6-3	TRBJ1-5	-	CASSNGQGYQPQHF	TGTGCCAGCAGTAACGGGCAGGGCTATCAGCCCCAGCATTTT
many	TRBV18	TRBJ1-1	-	CASSPGYLNTEAFF	TGTGCCAGCTCACCAGGGTACTTGAACACTGAAGCTTTCTTT
-	TRBV21-1	TRBJ2-5	-	CASSKLAGMGKETQYF	TGTGCCAGCAGCAAACTGGCAGGGATGGGAAAAGAGACCCAGTACTTC
many	TRBV20-1	TRBJ2-7	-	CSASSGFQAPSYEQYF	TGCAGTGCTAGCTCCGGATTTCAGGCCCCCTCCTACGAGCAGTACTTC
few	TRBV2	TRBJ2-5	TRBD1	CASSDWDRGLKTQYF	TGTGCCAGCAGTGACTGGGACAGGGGTCTCAAGACCCAGTACTTC
few	TRBV4-1	TRBJ2-7	-	CASSQVGQYYEQYF	TGCGCCAGCAGCCAAGTAGGACAGTACTACGAGCAGTACTTC
many	TRBV29-1	TRBJ1-1	-	CSVLGRNRNTEAFF	TGCAGCGTTCTAGGCAGGAACCGTAACACTGAAGCTTTCTTT
few	TRBV3-1	TRBJ2-7	-	CASSQVVEEQYF	TGTGCCAGCAGCCAAGTAGTCGAAGAGCAGTACTTC
few	TRBV27	TRBJ2-7	-	CASQLGRAYEQYF	TGTGCCAGCCAACTCGGACGGGCCTACGAGCAGTACTTC
-	TRBV7-8	TRBJ2-1	TRBD1	CASSRNRGPDEQFF	TGTGCCAGCAGCCGTAACAGGGGGCCGGATGAGCAGTTCTTC
few	TRBV9	TRBJ2-3	-	CASSVGRGRAADTQYF	TGTGCCAGCAGCGTAGGCAGGGGAAGGGCCGCAGATACGCAGTATTTT
few	TRBV4-3	TRBJ1-6	-	CASSQDVRGPSPLHF	TGCGCCAGCAGCCAAGACGTACGAGGCCCTTCACCCCTCCACTTT
few	TRBV5-4	TRBJ2-2	-	CASSIGGPNHGELFF	TGTGCCAGCAGCATAGGGGGTCCGAATCACGGGGAGCTGTTTTTT
once	TRBV5-1	TRBJ2-3	TRBD2	CASSRLAGESTDTQYF	TGCGCCAGCAGCCGACTAGCGGGGGAGAGCACAGATACGCAGTATTTT